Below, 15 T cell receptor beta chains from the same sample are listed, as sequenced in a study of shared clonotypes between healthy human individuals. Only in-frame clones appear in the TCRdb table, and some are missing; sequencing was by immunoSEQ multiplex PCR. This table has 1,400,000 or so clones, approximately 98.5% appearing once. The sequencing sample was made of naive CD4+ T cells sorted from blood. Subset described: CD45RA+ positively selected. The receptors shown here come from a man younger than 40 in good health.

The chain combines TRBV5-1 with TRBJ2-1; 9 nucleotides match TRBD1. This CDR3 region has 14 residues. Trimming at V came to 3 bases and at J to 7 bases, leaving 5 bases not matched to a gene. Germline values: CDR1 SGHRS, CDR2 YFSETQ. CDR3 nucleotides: TGCGCCAGCAGCTGGGGGGACAGGGTAAATGAGCAGTTCTTC. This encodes CASSWGDRVNEQFF.

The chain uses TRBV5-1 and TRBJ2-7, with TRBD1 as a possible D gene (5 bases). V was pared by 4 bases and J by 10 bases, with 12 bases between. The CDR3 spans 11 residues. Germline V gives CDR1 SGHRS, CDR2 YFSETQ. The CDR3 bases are TGCGCCAGCAGCGGAAACAGGTCTCAGTACTTC. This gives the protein CASSGNRSQYF.

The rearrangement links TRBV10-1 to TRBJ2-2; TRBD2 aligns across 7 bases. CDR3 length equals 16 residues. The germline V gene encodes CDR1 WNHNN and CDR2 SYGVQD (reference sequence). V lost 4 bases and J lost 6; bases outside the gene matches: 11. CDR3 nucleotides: TGCGCCAGCAGTGGGGCCCGACTAGCCGGATCCGGGGAGCTGTTTTTT. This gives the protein CASSGARLAGSGELFF.

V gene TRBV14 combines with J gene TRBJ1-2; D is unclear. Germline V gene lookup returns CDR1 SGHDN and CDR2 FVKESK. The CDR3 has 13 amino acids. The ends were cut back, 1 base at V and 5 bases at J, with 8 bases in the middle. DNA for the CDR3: TGTGCCAGCAGCCAAGCAAGGGATTATGGCTACACCTTC. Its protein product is CASSQARDYGYTF.

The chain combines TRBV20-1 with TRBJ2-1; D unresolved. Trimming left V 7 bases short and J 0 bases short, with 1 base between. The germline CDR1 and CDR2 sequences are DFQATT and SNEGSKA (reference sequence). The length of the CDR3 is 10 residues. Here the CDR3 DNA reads TGCAGTGGCTCCTACAATGAGCAGTTCTTC. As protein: CSGSYNEQFF.

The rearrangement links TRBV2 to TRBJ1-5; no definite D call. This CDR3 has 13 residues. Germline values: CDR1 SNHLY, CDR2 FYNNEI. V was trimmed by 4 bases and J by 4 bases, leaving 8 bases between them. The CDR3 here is CASSGSQNQPQHF. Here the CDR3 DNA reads TGTGCCAGCAGTGGATCGCAAAATCAGCCCCAGCATTTT.

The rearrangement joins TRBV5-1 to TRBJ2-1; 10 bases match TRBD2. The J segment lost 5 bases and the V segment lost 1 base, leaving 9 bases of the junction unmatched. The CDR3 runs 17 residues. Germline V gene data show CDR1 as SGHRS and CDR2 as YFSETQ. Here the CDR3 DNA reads TGCGCCAGCAGCTTGACCGGCAGCGGGAGGGCCCACAATGAGCAGTTCTTC. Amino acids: CASSLTGSGRAHNEQFF.

CDR3 coding DNA: TGTGCCAGCAGCTTATTCGGGTTCCGGGAGACCCAGTACTTC. Its translation: CASSLFGFRETQYF. The rearrangement links TRBV11-1 to TRBJ2-5; D gene ambiguous. V shed 2 bases and J shed 5 bases, with 12 bases lying between them. Germline V gives CDR1 SGHAT, CDR2 FQDESV (reference sequence). The CDR3 totals 14 residues.

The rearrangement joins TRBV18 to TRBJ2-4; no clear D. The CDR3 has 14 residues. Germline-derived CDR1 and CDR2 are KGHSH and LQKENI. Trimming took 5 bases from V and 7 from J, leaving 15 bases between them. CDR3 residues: CASSEDRLSNIQYF. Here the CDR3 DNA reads TGTGCCAGCTCAGAGGACCGATTATCGAACATTCAGTACTTC.

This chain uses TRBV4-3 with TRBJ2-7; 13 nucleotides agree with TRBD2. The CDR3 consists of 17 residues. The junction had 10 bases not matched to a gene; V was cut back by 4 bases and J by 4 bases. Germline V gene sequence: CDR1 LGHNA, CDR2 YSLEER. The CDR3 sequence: CASSRLAGLAGEYEQYF. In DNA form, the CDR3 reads TGCGCCAGCAGCCGTCTCGCCGGACTAGCGGGAGAGTACGAGCAGTACTTC.

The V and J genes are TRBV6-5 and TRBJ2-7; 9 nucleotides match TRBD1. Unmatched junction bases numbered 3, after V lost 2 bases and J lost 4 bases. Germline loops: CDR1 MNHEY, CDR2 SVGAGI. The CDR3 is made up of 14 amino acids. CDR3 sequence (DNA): TGTGCCAGCAGTTACGGGGACAGGGTTTACGAGCAGTACTTC. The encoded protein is CASSYGDRVYEQYF.

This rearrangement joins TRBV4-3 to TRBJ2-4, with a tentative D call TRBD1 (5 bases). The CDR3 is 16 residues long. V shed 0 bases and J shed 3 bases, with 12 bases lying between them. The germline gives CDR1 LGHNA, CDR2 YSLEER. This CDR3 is CASSQDLWGGKNIQYF. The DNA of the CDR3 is TGCGCCAGCAGCCAAGATTTGTGGGGCGGCAAAAACATTCAGTACTTC.

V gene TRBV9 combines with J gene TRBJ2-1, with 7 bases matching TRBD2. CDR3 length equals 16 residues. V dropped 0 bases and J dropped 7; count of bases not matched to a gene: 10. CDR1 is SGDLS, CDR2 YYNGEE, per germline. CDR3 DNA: TGTGCCAGCAGCGTAGTAGGTGCGGGAGCAAGAAATGAGCAGTTCTTC. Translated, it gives CASSVVGAGARNEQFF.

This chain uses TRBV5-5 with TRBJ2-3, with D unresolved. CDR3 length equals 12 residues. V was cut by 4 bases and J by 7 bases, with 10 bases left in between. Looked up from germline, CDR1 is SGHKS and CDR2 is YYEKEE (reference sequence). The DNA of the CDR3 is TGTGCCAGCAGCCTTGTATTCAATACGCAGTATTTT. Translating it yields CASSLVFNTQYF. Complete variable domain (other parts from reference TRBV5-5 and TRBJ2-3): DAGVTQSPTHLIKTRGQQVTLRCSPISGHKSVSWYQQVLGQGPQFIFQYYEKEERGRGNFPDRFSARQFPNYSSELNVNALLLGDSALYLCASSLVFNTQYFGPGTRLTVL.

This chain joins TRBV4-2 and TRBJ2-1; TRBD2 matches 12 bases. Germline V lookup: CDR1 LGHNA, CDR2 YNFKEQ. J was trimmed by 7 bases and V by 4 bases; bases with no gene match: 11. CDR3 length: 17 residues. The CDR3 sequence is CASSRVGGLAGLNEQFF. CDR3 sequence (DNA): TGTGCCAGCAGCCGAGTAGGCGGACTAGCGGGACTGAATGAGCAGTTCTTC.